A selection of T cell receptor beta chains follows, all from one sample in a study of cytomegalovirus exposure and HLA in healthy donors. Generated by immunoSEQ multiplex PCR, the TCRdb table keeps only in-frame clones and is missing some. The table has under 250,000 clones, 60% to 80% seen once; the top ten hold 3.5% to 4%. Sequences were obtained from PBMCs. These receptors came from a male donor in good health and CMV-seronegative. Both conserved end residues are part of each CDR3. The D gene is left open where the match is weak. For some rows the clone size is stated as once, few or many, or as a class when expanded; others skip it.

clone_size: NA; v_call: TRBV19; d_call: TRBD1; j_call: TRBJ1-2; cdr3_nt: TGTGCCAGTAGTCCGGGGACAGTCTATGGCTACACCTTC; cdr3_aa: CASSPGTVYGYTF
clone_size: few; v_call: TRBV28; d_call: TRBD1; j_call: TRBJ1-5; cdr3_nt: TGTGCCAGCAGTTTATGGACAGGGGGCCAGCCCCAGCATTTT; cdr3_aa: CASSLWTGGQPQHF
clone_size: NA; v_call: TRBV7-3; d_call: NA; j_call: TRBJ1-1; cdr3_nt: TGTGCCAGCAGCTTAAGTGGGACAATGAACACTGAAGCTTTCTTT; cdr3_aa: CASSLSGTMNTEAFF
clone_size: NA; v_call: TRBV7-3; d_call: TRBD2; j_call: TRBJ2-7; cdr3_nt: TGTGCCAGCAGCGCTAGCGGGAGTGGGGACGAGCAGTACTTC; cdr3_aa: CASSASGSGDEQYF
clone_size: NA; v_call: TRBV11-2; d_call: NA; j_call: TRBJ2-1; cdr3_nt: TGTGCCAGCAGCTTAGATATAGGGGGGGTTCGGAGGGAGCAGTTCTTC; cdr3_aa: CASSLDIGGVRREQFF
clone_size: few; v_call: TRBV6-4; d_call: NA; j_call: TRBJ2-7; cdr3_nt: TGTGCCAGCAGTGTCAGCCCGGGGGCGGGGGTCCCTTACGAGCAGTACTTC; cdr3_aa: CASSVSPGAGVPYEQYF
clone_size: NA; v_call: TRBV6-1; d_call: NA; j_call: TRBJ1-6; cdr3_nt: TGTGCCAGCAGTGAAGAGGCAGGTAATTCACCCCTCCACTTT; cdr3_aa: CASSEEAGNSPLHF
clone_size: once; v_call: TRBV19; d_call: NA; j_call: TRBJ1-2; cdr3_nt: TGTGCCAGTAGCCCAGGTCCTCCCTATGGCTACACCTTC; cdr3_aa: CASSPGPPYGYTF
clone_size: NA; v_call: TRBV5-1; d_call: TRBD1; j_call: TRBJ2-7; cdr3_nt: TGCGCCAGCAGGGGGACAGGGGAACTGTACGAGCAGTACTTC; cdr3_aa: CASRGTGELYEQYF
clone_size: NA; v_call: TRBV15; d_call: TRBD1; j_call: TRBJ2-7; cdr3_nt: TGTGCCACCAGCAGAGAGATACAGGGGAATTACGAGCAGTACTTC; cdr3_aa: CATSREIQGNYEQYF
clone_size: NA; v_call: TRBV28; d_call: TRBD1; j_call: TRBJ2-5; cdr3_nt: TGTGCCAGCAGACTTCTAGGGACAGGGAGGGAGACCCAGTACTTC; cdr3_aa: CASRLLGTGRETQYF
clone_size: once; v_call: TRBV9; d_call: TRBD1; j_call: TRBJ2-7; cdr3_nt: TGTGCCAGCAGCGATGGGGACAGGCTACCAACCTACGAGCAGTACTTC; cdr3_aa: CASSDGDRLPTYEQYF
clone_size: NA; v_call: TRBV7-6; d_call: NA; j_call: TRBJ2-1; cdr3_nt: TGTGCCAGCAGCCCCCCCCAAGGCGGGTACAATGAGCAGTTCTTC; cdr3_aa: CASSPPQGGYNEQFF
clone_size: NA; v_call: TRBV9; d_call: NA; j_call: TRBJ2-5; cdr3_nt: TGTGCCAGCAGCGTAGCGGGGGACCTGGGGGAGCAGTACTTC; cdr3_aa: CASSVAGDLGEQYF
clone_size: NA; v_call: TRBV28; d_call: TRBD1; j_call: TRBJ2-5; cdr3_nt: TGTGCCAGCAGCTTCCATGGGACAGGGGAAGAGACCCAGTACTTC; cdr3_aa: CASSFHGTGEETQYF
clone_size: NA; v_call: TRBV5-1; d_call: NA; j_call: TRBJ2-7; cdr3_nt: TGCGCCAGCAGCCAGTTCGGACAGTCCTACGAGCAGTACTTC; cdr3_aa: CASSQFGQSYEQYF
clone_size: NA; v_call: TRBV18; d_call: TRBD1; j_call: TRBJ1-5; cdr3_nt: TGTGCCAGCTCACCACGGCCGGGACAGGCGGATTTTAGCAATCAGCCCCAGCATTTT; cdr3_aa: CASSPRPGQADFSNQPQHF
clone_size: NA; v_call: TRBV9; d_call: TRBD2; j_call: TRBJ2-3; cdr3_nt: TGTGCCAGCAGCGTAGCGACTAGCGGGAGAACTCTCACAGATACGCAGTATTTT; cdr3_aa: CASSVATSGRTLTDTQYF
clone_size: NA; v_call: TRBV18; d_call: TRBD2; j_call: TRBJ2-3; cdr3_nt: TGTGCCAGCTTACGGACTAGCGGCACAGATACGCAGTATTTT; cdr3_aa: CASLRTSGTDTQYF
clone_size: NA; v_call: TRBV5-4; d_call: TRBD2; j_call: TRBJ2-2; cdr3_nt: TGTGCCAGCAGCTTGGGGCTAGCGGAGGCGAACACCGGGGAGCTGTTTTTT; cdr3_aa: CASSLGLAEANTGELFF
clone_size: few; v_call: TRBV5-1; d_call: TRBD2; j_call: TRBJ2-1; cdr3_nt: TGCGCCAGCAGCTTGGATACCGGGACTAGGGTCAATGAGCAGTTCTTC; cdr3_aa: CASSLDTGTRVNEQFF
clone_size: NA; v_call: TRBV2; d_call: NA; j_call: TRBJ2-7; cdr3_nt: TGTGCCAGCAGCGCAACTAGTGGGACCTACGAGCAGTACTTC; cdr3_aa: CASSATSGTYEQYF
clone_size: NA; v_call: TRBV19; d_call: TRBD1; j_call: TRBJ2-7; cdr3_nt: TGTGCCAGTAAATCGACAGGGAACGAGCAGTACTTC; cdr3_aa: CASKSTGNEQYF
clone_size: NA; v_call: TRBV28; d_call: TRBD2; j_call: TRBJ2-3; cdr3_nt: TGTGCCAGCAGTTCATCCGGGACTAGCGGCCATACGCAGTATTTT; cdr3_aa: CASSSSGTSGHTQYF
clone_size: NA; v_call: TRBV27; d_call: NA; j_call: TRBJ2-7; cdr3_nt: TGTGCCAGCAGTCCCCCCTTTGCGGGGAAGGCCTACGAGCAGTACTTC; cdr3_aa: CASSPPFAGKAYEQYF
clone_size: few; v_call: TRBV7-6; d_call: NA; j_call: TRBJ1-1; cdr3_nt: TGTGCCAGCAGCTTAGGTGGACAGCTCATGAACACTGAAGCTTTCTTT; cdr3_aa: CASSLGGQLMNTEAFF
clone_size: few; v_call: TRBV25-1; d_call: NA; j_call: TRBJ1-2; cdr3_nt: TGTGCCAGCAGTGGTGGAGGCTATGGCTACACCTTC; cdr3_aa: CASSGGGYGYTF
clone_size: NA; v_call: TRBV5-6; d_call: TRBD1; j_call: TRBJ2-7; cdr3_nt: TGTGCCAGCAGCCTGGGGACAGGGGGGACCTACGAGCAGTACTTC; cdr3_aa: CASSLGTGGTYEQYF
clone_size: NA; v_call: TRBV29-1; d_call: TRBD1; j_call: TRBJ2-2; cdr3_nt: TGCAGCGTTGACGGCCAGGGGGCGGGCGGGGAGCTGTTTTTT; cdr3_aa: CSVDGQGAGGELFF
clone_size: NA; v_call: TRBV5-1; d_call: TRBD2; j_call: TRBJ2-1; cdr3_nt: TGCGCCAGCAGCTTGGTCGCTAGCGGGAGCTCCTACAATGAGCAGTTCTTC; cdr3_aa: CASSLVASGSSYNEQFF
clone_size: few; v_call: TRBV5-1; d_call: TRBD1; j_call: TRBJ2-6; cdr3_nt: TGCGCCAGCAGCCCAGGGACAGACAGGATCCTGACTTTC; cdr3_aa: CASSPGTDRILTF
clone_size: NA; v_call: TRBV19; d_call: TRBD2; j_call: TRBJ2-7; cdr3_nt: TGTGCCAGTAGTATAGCCCCGACTAGCGGGAGCTACGAGCAGTACTTC; cdr3_aa: CASSIAPTSGSYEQYF
clone_size: NA; v_call: TRBV15; d_call: NA; j_call: TRBJ2-2; cdr3_nt: TGTGCCACCAGCAGGATGAGGGATGCCCACCGGGGAGCTGTTTTT; cdr3_aa: CATSRMRDAHRGAVF
clone_size: NA; v_call: TRBV2; d_call: TRBD1; j_call: TRBJ1-3; cdr3_nt: TGTGCCAGCAGACCTACAGGGGTTGGAAACACCATATATTTT; cdr3_aa: CASRPTGVGNTIYF
clone_size: NA; v_call: TRBV7-6; d_call: NA; j_call: TRBJ2-1; cdr3_nt: TGTGCCAGCAGCCTAGATGGCGGCCAAAACAATGAGCAGTTCTTC; cdr3_aa: CASSLDGGQNNEQFF
clone_size: NA; v_call: TRBV27; d_call: NA; j_call: TRBJ1-1; cdr3_nt: TGTGCCAGCAGTGAGACAGTCTGGGGGGTGAACACTGAAGCTTTCTTT; cdr3_aa: CASSETVWGVNTEAFF
clone_size: few; v_call: TRBV5-1; d_call: NA; j_call: TRBJ2-5; cdr3_nt: TGCGCCAGCAGTCTGGGGACAAGACAAGAGACCCAGTACTTC; cdr3_aa: CASSLGTRQETQYF
clone_size: NA; v_call: TRBV19; d_call: TRBD1; j_call: TRBJ2-2; cdr3_nt: TGTGCCAGTAGCAGGTTGGGACAGCTCACCGGGGAGCTGTTTTTT; cdr3_aa: CASSRLGQLTGELFF
clone_size: NA; v_call: TRBV12-5; d_call: NA; j_call: TRBJ2-1; cdr3_nt: TGTGCTAGTGGTGGTCCGCACGACAAGCAGTTCTTC; cdr3_aa: CASGGPHDKQFF
clone_size: NA; v_call: TRBV5-4; d_call: TRBD1; j_call: TRBJ2-1; cdr3_nt: TGTGCCAGCAGCGACAGGGAAACGGTTTTACGGCGGTTCTTC; cdr3_aa: CASSDRETVLRRFF
clone_size: NA; v_call: TRBV7-3; d_call: TRBD2; j_call: TRBJ2-2; cdr3_nt: TGTGCCAGCAGCTCCGCCCGACTAGCGGGAGAAACCGGGGAGCTGTTTTTT; cdr3_aa: CASSSARLAGETGELFF
clone_size: NA; v_call: TRBV9; d_call: TRBD1; j_call: TRBJ1-2; cdr3_nt: TGTGCCAGCAGCGTAGAGGGTACAGGGGCCTACTATGGCTACACCTTC; cdr3_aa: CASSVEGTGAYYGYTF